The clone carrying this T cell receptor beta chain was detected a few times. Its antigen remains unknown. The assay that was used to sequence DNA from cultured CD4+ T cells was the Oncomine TCR Beta short-read assay. MiXCR, run by TCRdb on the PCR reads, gives a single entry per CDR3 protein. The sample includes over 15,000 distinct CDR3 sequences, about 54% of them seen just once. The treatment is: approximately 9-day PBMC culture with coronavirus spike peptide pools or control peptides (ViraFEST assay). The CDR3 loop spans 15 amino acids. Trimming shortened V by 6 bases and J by 6 bases, and 20 bases separated the two germline ends. Germline CDR1 MNHEY, CDR2 SVGEGT. These data come from a study of vaccination and CD4 T cells after COVID-19. Background on the study: In culture, cells were exposed to overlapping spike peptides from SARS-CoV-2, HCoV-NL63, HCoV-OC43 and HCoV-229E.

This chain connects TRBV6-2 or TRBV6-3 to TRBJ1-2, with D maybe TRBD1 (6 bases). The specimen was CD4+ T cells from blood, cultured in vitro. The receptor comes from a human donor who had recovered from COVID-19. This CDR3 is CASRRRGPLVDGYTF. The CDR3 DNA sequence: TGTGCCAGCAGACGACGGGGGCCTCTTGTCGATGGCTACACCTTC.